The 31 T cell receptor beta chains below all came from one sample that was sequenced in a study of blood T cell repertoires in COVID-19. Assay used: immunoSEQ multiplex PCR; TCRdb lists only in-frame clones, some missing. The data hold about 79,000 clones, with 85% to 90% observed a single time. Sequencing was done on a sample of peripheral blood. The receptors originated from a man in his fifties or sixties with active COVID-19.

The V call is TRBV27, the J call TRBJ1-2; 8 bases align to TRBD1. The J segment lost 2 bases and the V segment lost 9 bases, leaving 8 bases of the junction unmatched. Germline V gives CDR1 MNHEY, CDR2 SMNVEV (reference sequence). This CDR3 contains 14 residues. CDR3 region: CASRRQGSNYGYTF. The CDR3 DNA is TGTGCCAGTAGACGACAGGGGAGCAACTATGGCTACACCTTC.

This clone has only a few counts. V gene TRBV5-1 combines with J gene TRBJ2-1, with 11 nucleotides matching TRBD2. V was clipped by 1 base and J by 7 bases; unmatched bases: 4. Germline lookup yields CDR1 SGHRS and CDR2 YFSETQ. The CDR3 loop spans 15 amino acids. As DNA, the CDR3 is TGCGCCAGCAGCTTGTTGGGACTAGCGGAGAATGAGCAGTTCTTC. Its protein product is CASSLLGLAENEQFF.

The CDR3 region is CATSRDPAAKTGPQHF. The CDR3 coding sequence is TGTGCCACCAGCAGAGATCCGGCGGCAAAAACTGGGCCCCAGCATTTT. The chain joins TRBV15 to TRBJ1-5, with D unclear. CDR3 length: 16 residues. Germline loops: CDR1 LNHNV, CDR2 YYDKDF (reference sequence). Deletions cut 0 bases from V and 9 bases from J, with 18 bases between. Together with reference TRBV15 and TRBJ1-5, the CDR3 gives the full variable domain: DAMVIQNPRYQVTQFGKPVTLSCSQTLNHNVMYWYQQKSSQAPKLLFHYYDKDFNNEADTPDNFQSRRPNTSFCFLDIRSPGLGDTAMYLCATSRDPAAKTGPQHFGDGTRLSIL.

J is TRBJ2-1 and V is TRBV13; 9 nucleotides match TRBD2. The CDR3 spans 16 residues. V lost 1 base, J lost 5 bases, and 6 bases stayed unmatched. Germline V gene data show CDR1 as PRHDT and CDR2 as FYEKMQ (reference sequence). The CDR3 loop is CASSLEGLAPNNEQFF. CDR3 coding DNA: TGTGCCAGCAGCTTAGAGGGACTAGCTCCAAACAATGAGCAGTTCTTC.

The rearrangement uses TRBV11-3 and TRBJ2-7, with 9 bases fitting TRBD1. The CDR3 has 14 amino acids. J lost 5 bases, V lost 1 base, and 3 bases had no gene match. CDR1 is SGHNT, CDR2 YENEEA, per germline. The CDR3 here is CASSLADRGNEQYF. The CDR3, as DNA: TGTGCCAGCAGCTTAGCTGACAGGGGGAACGAGCAGTACTTC.

The chain combines TRBV18 with TRBJ1-5; D remains unclear. V was cut by 4 bases and J by 2 bases, with 15 bases left in between. Germline assignment: CDR1 KGHSH and CDR2 LQKENI. The CDR3 loop spans 16 amino acids. The CDR3 DNA is TGTGCCAGCTCACTAACACCCCCGGGAGGCAATCAGCCCCAGCATTTT. The encoded protein is CASSLTPPGGNQPQHF.

The chain carries TRBV19 and TRBJ1-5; TRBD1 matches at 7 bases. The V gene end was trimmed by 11 bases and the J gene end by 0 bases; junction bases not matched to a gene: 16. The CDR3 is 17 residues long. Germline assignment: CDR1 LNHDA and CDR2 SQIVND (reference sequence). Written as DNA, the CDR3 is TGTGCCTCCTCCGGGACAGCAAGATCCATTAGCAATCAGCCCCAGCATTTT. Residues: CASSGTARSISNQPQHF. The variable domain in full, with the rest retrieved from reference TRBV19 and TRBJ1-5, is DGGITQSPKYLFRKEGQNVTLSCEQNLNHDAMYWYRQDPGQGLRLIYYSQIVNDFQKGDIAEGYSVSREKKESFPLTVTSAQKNPTAFYLCASSGTARSISNQPQHFGDGTRLSIL.

This sequence joins TRBV13 and TRBJ1-5; 8 bases fit TRBD1. This CDR3 comprises 15 residues. V shed 3 bases and J 7 bases; nucleotides not matched to a gene: 8. In germline, CDR1 is PRHDT, CDR2 FYEKMQ (reference sequence). The CDR3 here is CASSFRDRGGQPQHF. CDR3 sequence (DNA): TGTGCCAGCAGCTTCCGAGACAGGGGTGGACAGCCCCAGCATTTT. Using reference TRBV13 and TRBJ1-5 for the parts outside the CDR3, the full variable domain is AAGVIQSPRHLIKEKRETATLKCYPIPRHDTVYWYQQGPGQDPQFLISFYEKMQSDKGSIPDRFSAQQFSDYHSELNMSSLELGDSALYFCASSFRDRGGQPQHFGDGTRLSIL.

This chain connects TRBV14 to TRBJ1-2, with a possible D match to TRBD1 (6 bases). V was pared by 0 bases and J by 5 bases, with 7 bases between. There are 13 residues in the CDR3. Germline V gives CDR1 SGHDN, CDR2 FVKESK. In nucleotides, the CDR3 is TGTGCCAGCAGCCAAGACCAGGGGTATGGCTACACCTTC. Translating it yields CASSQDQGYGYTF. The whole variable domain, remainder taken from reference TRBV14 and TRBJ1-2, is EAGVTQFPSHSVIEKGQTVTLRCDPISGHDNLYWYRRVMGKEIKFLLHFVKESKQDESGMPNNRFLAERTGGTYSTLKVQPAELEDSGVYFCASSQDQGYGYTFGSGTRLTVV.

The chain combines TRBV28 with TRBJ1-2; 9 bases fit TRBD1. This CDR3 is 14 amino acids long. Trimming removed 5 bases from V and 2 bases from J; junction bases left unmatched: 3. CDR1 is MDHEN and CDR2 is SYDVKM in the germline V gene. CDR3 DNA: TGTGCCAGCAGTCGGGGACAGGGAAACTATGGCTACACCTTC. Protein product: CASSRGQGNYGYTF.

The V call is TRBV4-1, the J call TRBJ1-3; D remains unclear. The CDR3 contains 16 residues. V was shortened by 4 bases and J by 0 bases, with 13 bases between the two germline ends. Germline CDR1 reads MGHRA; CDR2 reads YSYEKL. The CDR3 DNA is TGCGCCAGCAGCCTAGAATTATCGTTCTCTGGAAACACCATATATTTT. Encoded protein: CASSLELSFSGNTIYF.

CDR3 loop: CASSSGQGAYEQYF. For the CDR3, the DNA is TGTGCCAGCAGCTCCGGACAGGGGGCATACGAGCAGTACTTC. This rearrangement joins TRBV7-6 to TRBJ2-7; 11 nucleotides agree with TRBD1. This CDR3 has 14 residues. V gave up 4 bases and J gave up 4 bases; unmatched junction bases: 3. Germline values: CDR1 SGHVS, CDR2 FNYEAQ.

The chain uses TRBV5-6 and TRBJ2-5, with 8 bases identical to TRBD2. The CDR3 has 15 residues. The germline CDR1 and CDR2 sequences are SGHDT and YYEEEE. V dropped 0 bases and J dropped 7; count of bases not matched to a gene: 8. Here the CDR3 DNA reads TGTGCCAGCAGCTTGGGCGGCGGGGGGTTGGGGACCCAGTACTTC. It yields the protein CASSLGGGGLGTQYF. Full variable domain (rest looked up from reference TRBV5-6 and TRBJ2-5): DAGVTQSPTHLIKTRGQQVTLRCSPKSGHDTVSWYQQALGQGPQFIFQYYEEEERQRGNFPDRFSGHQFPNYSSELNVNALLLGDSALYLCASSLGGGGLGTQYFGPGTRLLVL.

This chain joins TRBV9 and TRBJ2-2; 10 positions match TRBD2. The CDR3 is 16 residues long. The germline CDR1 and CDR2 sequences are SGDLS and YYNGEE. After removal of 0 bases from V and 5 bases from J, the junction contained 4 bases not matched to a gene. CDR3 nucleotides: TGTGCCAGCAGCGTAGCCCCTAGCGGGGGAACCGGGGAGCTGTTTTTT. Translated, it gives CASSVAPSGGTGELFF. The whole variable domain, remainder taken from reference TRBV9 and TRBJ2-2, is DSGVTQTPKHLITATGQRVTLRCSPRSGDLSVYWYQQSLDQGLQFLIQYYNGEERAKGNILERFSAQQFPDLHSELNLSSLELGDSALYFCASSVAPSGGTGELFFGEGSRLTVL.

CDR3 nucleotides: TGCGCCAGCAGCTTGGCCGTCTCCTCCGGGCAGTTCTTC. As protein: CASSLAVSSGQFF. The chain uses TRBV5-1 and TRBJ2-1, with D uncertain. The CDR3 has 13 amino acids. V was shortened by 0 bases and J by 12 bases, with 13 bases between the two germline ends. CDR1 and CDR2 from the germline V gene are SGHRS and YFSETQ.

The chain recombines TRBV4-1 with TRBJ1-5, with a weak D call TRBD1 (6 bases). The CDR3 runs to 15 residues. V lost 3 bases and J lost 2, with 11 bases in between. Looked up from germline, CDR1 is MGHRA and CDR2 is YSYEKL. The CDR3 loop reads CASSHIGGGNQPQHF. The CDR3 coding sequence is TGCGCCAGCAGCCACATAGGGGGTGGCAATCAGCCCCAGCATTTT.

V usage is TRBV28 and J usage is TRBJ1-5, with 7 positions matching TRBD1. The germline CDR1 and CDR2 sequences are MDHEN and SYDVKM. This CDR3 is 17 amino acids long. Unmatched junction bases numbered 7, after V lost 1 base and J lost 1 base. The CDR3 region has the DNA TGTGCCAGCAGTTTATCCCTGACAGGGCACAGCAATCAGCCCCAGCATTTT. It specifies CASSLSLTGHSNQPQHF.

The V gene is TRBV7-6, the J gene TRBJ1-3; unclear D gene. The CDR3 has 15 residues. Germline assignment: CDR1 SGHVS and CDR2 FNYEAQ. The V end was cut by 6 bases, the J end by 2 bases, with 14 bases between. The CDR3 DNA reads TGTGCCAGCAGTCGGGCGGGGTTCACTGGAAACACCATATATTTT. Its translation: CASSRAGFTGNTIYF.

This clone showed up just once. The chain carries TRBV11-3 and TRBJ2-1; D not certain. The germline gives CDR1 SGHNT, CDR2 YENEEA. CDR3 length equals 12 residues. V lost 5 bases and J lost 15, with 17 bases in between. The CDR3 DNA reads TGTGCCAGCAGCCCCAGACACAACCATAGGTTCTTC. Protein sequence: CASSPRHNHRFF.

This rearrangement joins TRBV11-2 to TRBJ2-3; D is ambiguous. The CDR3 totals 15 residues. V was shortened by 5 bases and J by 2 bases, with 14 bases between the two germline ends. Germline V gene sequence: CDR1 SGHAT, CDR2 FQNNGV. The CDR3 loop is CASSRLRVNTDTQYF. CDR3 bases: TGTGCCAGCAGCCGACTTCGGGTAAACACAGATACGCAGTATTTT.

The J gene is TRBJ1-1, the V gene TRBV7-6; D call uncertain. The CDR3 spans 13 residues. CDR1 SGHVS and CDR2 FNYEAQ come from the germline V gene. V was clipped by 3 bases and J by 8 bases, with 13 bases between them. The DNA for the CDR3 is TGTGCCAGCAGCTTTTCCCATGGGAGGGAAGCTTTCTTT. This translates into CASSFSHGREAFF.

CDR3 DNA: TGTGCCTGGAGTTCCGGGACAGCCGACACCGGGGAGCTGTTTTTT. Protein: CAWSSGTADTGELFF. The chain employs TRBV30 and TRBJ2-2, with 7 nucleotides matching TRBD1. This CDR3 has 15 amino acids. The germline CDR1 and CDR2 sequences are GTSNPN and SVGIG (reference sequence). The V segment lost 2 bases and the J segment 3 bases; nucleotides outside the gene matches: 6.

This clone has just one count. This chain uses TRBV30 with TRBJ2-5; D may be TRBD1 (7 bases). The V gene's germline CDR1 is GTSNPN and CDR2 SVGIG (reference sequence). CDR3 size: 14 residues. The germline V and J ends were trimmed by 2 bases and 5 bases, with 15 bases remaining between them. CDR3 nucleotides: TGTGCCTGGAGTCCAGGGGGGCTGGTCGAGACCCAGTACTTC. Amino acid sequence: CAWSPGGLVETQYF.

The chain recombines TRBV11-3 with TRBJ1-3; 8 nucleotides match TRBD1. The length of the CDR3 is 13 residues. Per germline, CDR1 SGHNT and CDR2 YENEEA. V shed 3 bases and J 7 bases; nucleotides not matched to a gene: 2. For the CDR3, the DNA is TGTGCCAGCAGCTTGGGACAGGCGAACACCATATATTTT. Encoded protein: CASSLGQANTIYF.

V is TRBV10-1 and J is TRBJ2-1; D is undetermined. V lost 6 bases and J lost 5, with 17 bases in between. CDR1 WNHNN and CDR2 SYGVQD come from the germline V gene (reference sequence). This CDR3 is 15 amino acids long. The CDR3 is CASSREPGLNNEQFF. DNA of the CDR3: TGCGCCAGCAGCCGTGAGCCCGGTTTAAACAATGAGCAGTTCTTC.

V and J are TRBV11-3 and TRBJ2-1; D may be TRBD1 (7 bases). V was clipped by 5 bases and J by 8 bases, with 16 bases between them. CDR3 length equals 14 residues. In germline, CDR1 is SGHNT, CDR2 YENEEA. The CDR3 sequence: CASSPLEGAHEQFF. CDR3 DNA sequence: TGTGCCAGCAGCCCCCTGGAGGGGGCGCATGAGCAGTTCTTC. Combining the CDR3 with reference TRBV11-3 and TRBJ2-1 gives the whole variable domain EAGVVQSPRYKIIEKKQPVAFWCNPISGHNTLYWYLQNLGQGPELLIRYENEEAVDDSQLPKDRFSAERLKGVDSTLKIQPAELGDSAVYLCASSPLEGAHEQFFGPGTRLTVL.

The V and J genes are TRBV19 and TRBJ1-5; D is possibly TRBD1 (6 bases). Germline CDR1 is LNHDA and CDR2 is SQIVND (reference sequence). The CDR3 has 14 residues. V gave up 10 bases and J gave up 1 base, with 14 bases separating them. The CDR3 DNA reads TGTGCCATTGGGACACCCCAGAGCAATCAGCCCCAGCATTTT. Protein: CAIGTPQSNQPQHF.

This rearrangement joins TRBV19 to TRBJ1-2; 7 bases line up with TRBD1. The CDR3 length is 14 residues. Per the germline V gene, CDR1 is LNHDA and CDR2 is SQIVND (reference sequence). Unmatched junction bases numbered 9, after V lost 6 bases and J lost 5 bases. The DNA of the CDR3 is TGTGCCAGTAGCCGGACAGGAGTAGTTTATGGCTACACCTTC. As protein: CASSRTGVVYGYTF.

The rearrangement joins TRBV11-2 to TRBJ1-6; 10 nucleotides line up with TRBD1. V lost 5 bases to trimming and J lost 10 bases; unmatched junction nucleotides: 2. The CDR3 covers 13 residues. CDR1 and CDR2 from the germline V gene are SGHAT and FQNNGV. The CDR3 nucleotides read TGTGCCAGCAGCGGGACAGGGGCATCACCCCTCCACTTT. This encodes CASSGTGASPLHF.

The CDR3 loop reads CASIMDRGNQPQHF. For the CDR3, the DNA is TGTGCCAGCATTATGGACAGGGGCAATCAGCCCCAGCATTTT. The rearrangement uses TRBV6-5 and TRBJ1-5, with TRBD1 matching over 8 bases. Germline loops: CDR1 MNHEY, CDR2 SVGAGI. The CDR3 spans 14 residues. V lost 7 bases and J lost 2; bases outside the gene matches: 4.

This chain links TRBV28 with TRBJ2-1, with 11 bases lining up with TRBD2. V was pared by 6 bases and J by 7 bases, with 8 bases of the junction left unmatched. This CDR3 spans 15 amino acids. Germline V gene lookup returns CDR1 MDHEN and CDR2 SYDVKM. CDR3 sequence: CASSLPSGGWNEQFF. As DNA, the CDR3 is TGTGCCAGCAGCCTACCTAGCGGGGGGTGGAATGAGCAGTTCTTC.